The 18 T cell receptor beta chains in this list originate from one sample, sequenced in a study of response to subunit inactivated influenza vaccine. MiXCR was run by TCRdb on the RT-PCR reads, yielding one entry per CDR3 protein. Altogether more than 200,000 distinct CDR3 sequences are present, 12% being singletons, with the ten largest covering under 10%. The material was non-naive T cells sorted from PBMCs, obtained 14 days before vaccination. Receptors originate from a man aged 45-65 years who received an inactivated influenza vaccine.

This clonotype was counted ten times or more. This chain uses TRBV20-1 with TRBJ2-1, with TRBD1 as a possible D gene (6 bases). Between the trimmed V and J ends, which lost 6 bases and 5 bases, there was a span of 20 bases. Germline V gives CDR1 DFQATT, CDR2 SNEGSKA (reference sequence). The CDR3 has 15 residues. The DNA of the CDR3 is TGCAGTGCCCCCCCTCTGGGACAAGCGCACAATGAGCAGTTCTTC. Translating it yields CSAPPLGQAHNEQFF.

At least ten counts were recorded for this clonotype. J is TRBJ2-3 and V is TRBV7-3; 13 bases are shared with TRBD2. The junction had 4 bases not matched to a gene; V was cut back by 5 bases and J by 5 bases. Per germline, CDR1 SGHTA and CDR2 FQGTGA. This CDR3 comprises 15 residues. CDR3: CASSPRLAGGDTQYF. DNA for the CDR3: TGTGCCAGCAGCCCGAGACTAGCGGGAGGAGATACGCAGTATTTT.

This clonotype occurred many times. The rearrangement links TRBV6-5 to TRBJ2-7; the match to TRBD2 covers 8 bases. Germline loops: CDR1 MNHEY, CDR2 SVGAGI. The CDR3 runs to 20 residues. V dropped 5 bases and J dropped 4; count of bases not matched to a gene: 25. The CDR3 nucleotides are TGTGCCAGCAGTCGCCTTCTGTCTCGAAGCGGGAGTCTCCCCTCTTACGAGCAGTACTTC. This gives the protein CASSRLLSRSGSLPSYEQYF.

The V call is TRBV10-3, the J call TRBJ2-5, with D maybe TRBD2 (5 bases). In germline, CDR1 is ENHRY, CDR2 SYGVKD. V was cut by 6 bases and J by 5 bases, with 22 bases left in between. The CDR3 is 16 amino acids. The CDR3 protein is CAISDMGSGRSETQYF. The DNA of the CDR3 is TGTGCCATCAGCGATATGGGATCGGGGAGAAGTGAGACCCAGTACTTC.

V gene TRBV2 combines with J gene TRBJ2-5, with TRBD2 matching over 9 bases. Germline V gene lookup returns CDR1 SNHLY and CDR2 FYNNEI. With V trimmed by 4 bases and J by 2 bases, 2 bases remained unmatched. CDR3 length equals 14 residues. The CDR3: CASSVLAGQETQYF. The CDR3 nucleotides read TGTGCCAGCAGTGTCCTAGCGGGACAAGAGACCCAGTACTTC.

As to this clonotype: Possible read error: a much larger clone is one base away. The CDR3 does not end in the conserved phenylalanine or tryptophan, so this is likely a read error. V usage is TRBV2 and J usage is TRBJ2-7; D unclear. V was cut by 4 bases and J by 3 bases, with 10 bases left in between. Germline-derived CDR1 and CDR2 are SNHLY and FYNNEI. CDR3 length: 13 residues. CDR3 coding DNA: TGTGCCAGCAGTGGGACCGCCGGCTACGAGCAGTACCTC. Protein product: CASSGTAGYEQYL.

This clonotype was counted only a few times. This sequence joins TRBV24-1 and TRBJ2-1; 9 bases are a match to TRBD2. This CDR3 region has 15 residues. Trimming took 2 bases from V and 9 from J; bases not matched to a gene: 7. Germline-derived CDR1 and CDR2 are KGHDR and SFDVKD. The CDR3 DNA sequence: TGTGCCACCAGTGATTGGGCTAGCGGGATTGGTGAGCAGTTCTTC. Amino acids: CATSDWASGIGEQFF.

The chain couples TRBV10-3 to TRBJ2-1; TRBD2 matches 9 bases. From germline, CDR1 is ENHRY and CDR2 SYGVKD. V shed 3 bases and J 4 bases; nucleotides not matched to a gene: 4. The CDR3 loop spans 15 amino acids. The CDR3 DNA is TGTGCCATCAGTGACTATACTAGCGGGTACAATGAGCAGTTCTTC. This sequence encodes CAISDYTSGYNEQFF.

The chain carries TRBV29-1 and TRBJ2-7; D tentatively reads TRBD1 or TRBD2 (5 bases each). Germline-derived CDR1 and CDR2 are SQVTM and ANQGSEA. The V gene lost 4 bases and the J gene lost 2 bases, with 9 bases spanning the gap. This CDR3 is built from 12 residues. In nucleotides, the CDR3 is TGCAGCGTTGGAGGGGTAGCCTACGAGCAGTACTTC. This gives the protein CSVGGVAYEQYF.

Only a few counts were recorded for this clonotype. This chain uses TRBV14 with TRBJ2-5; no clear D gene. The CDR3 is made up of 15 amino acids. Trimming removed 1 base from V and 1 base from J, with 10 bases in between. Germline V CDR1 and CDR2: SGHDN, FVKESK. The CDR3 region has the DNA TGTGCCAGCAGCCAAGGTCCCCGGCCCCAAGAGACCCAGTACTTC. Protein sequence: CASSQGPRPQETQYF.

The chain links TRBV5-6 to TRBJ2-3, with 10 bases aligning to TRBD2. V lost 4 bases and J lost 1; bases outside the gene matches: 9. Germline loops: CDR1 SGHDT, CDR2 YYEEEE. This CDR3 spans 17 amino acids. The CDR3, as DNA: TGTGCCAGCAGCGCTATGACTAGCGGGCATCGCACAGATACGCAGTATTTT. Protein: CASSAMTSGHRTDTQYF.

This clonotype has more than one count but fewer than ten. The genes are TRBV18 and TRBJ2-7, with 11 nucleotides matching TRBD2. CDR1 and CDR2 (germline): KGHSH, LQKENI. This CDR3 spans 18 amino acids. J was trimmed by 6 bases and V by 3 bases; bases with no gene match: 16. DNA for the CDR3: TGTGCCAGCTCACCTGGGGGTAGCGGGAGGGCCTCTCTCTCCGAGCAGTACTTC. Translating it yields CASSPGGSGRASLSEQYF.

The chain recombines TRBV5-4 with TRBJ2-1, with TRBD2 matching 9 bases. With 4 bases clipped from V and 6 bases from J, the junction kept 8 bases outside the gene matches. The CDR3 contains 15 residues. Germline V CDR1 and CDR2: SGHNT, YYREEE (reference sequence). CDR3 coding DNA: TGTGCCAGCAGCCCCGACCTAGCGGGGTTCAATGAGCAGTTCTTC. The encoded protein is CASSPDLAGFNEQFF.

This clonotype appeared many times. This sequence joins TRBV7-2 and TRBJ2-2; no clear D gene. Trimming removed 3 bases from V and 4 bases from J, with 6 bases in between. The CDR3 consists of 13 residues. Germline V gene sequence: CDR1 SGHTA, CDR2 FQGNSA. The CDR3 DNA follows: TGTGCCAGCAGCTTCAGAAGCACCGGGGAGCTGTTTTTT. This translates into CASSFRSTGELFF. The full variable domain, rest sourced from reference TRBV7-2 and TRBJ2-2, is GAGVSQSPSNKVTEKGKDVELRCDPISGHTALYWYRQSLGQGLEFLIYFQGNSAPDKSGLPSDRFSAERTGGSVSTLTIQRTQQEDSAVYLCASSFRSTGELFFGEGSRLTVL.

In this sample, this clonotype turned up a few times. The germline gene is not matched at one end of the junction; a read error may be the cause. The chain is built from TRBV11-2 and TRBJ2-6; D call uncertain. The germline CDR1 and CDR2 sequences are SGHAT and FQNNGV. The CDR3 is 15 amino acids. The CDR3 protein is CASSASASRANVLTF. The CDR3 DNA follows: TGTGCCAGCAGCGCCTCAGCCTCTCGGGCCAACGTCCTGACTTTC.

The sample holds many counts of this clonotype. The rearrangement uses TRBV28 and TRBJ2-3; 8 bases agree with TRBD2. Trimming removed 3 bases from V and 0 bases from J; junction bases left unmatched: 5. The CDR3 is 16 amino acids. In germline, CDR1 is MDHEN, CDR2 SYDVKM. Here the CDR3 reads CASSLGASGSTDTQYF. The DNA for the CDR3 is TGTGCCAGCAGTTTGGGGGCTAGCGGGAGCACAGATACGCAGTATTTT. Variable domain in full (rest from reference TRBV28 and TRBJ2-3): DVKVTQSSRYLVKRTGEKVFLECVQDMDHENMFWYRQDPGLGLRLIYFSYDVKMKEKGDIPEGYSVSREKKERFSLILESASTNQTSMYLCASSLGASGSTDTQYFGPGTRLTVL.

The chain uses TRBV5-1 and TRBJ2-5; TRBD2 agrees at 7 bases. Looked up from germline, CDR1 is SGHRS and CDR2 is YFSETQ. The J segment lost 5 bases and the V segment lost 6 bases, leaving 4 bases of the junction unmatched. CDR3 length: 12 amino acids. Here the CDR3 DNA reads TGCGCCAGCACTGGGGAGGGGGAGACCCAGTACTTC. Protein: CASTGEGETQYF.

This clonotype has only a few counts. DNA for the CDR3: TGTGCCGGTGGACGGACAGGGTTGGACGAGCAGTACTTC. Translating it yields CAGGRTGLDEQYF. This chain links TRBV2 with TRBJ2-7; 8 bases fit TRBD1. The CDR3 loop spans 13 amino acids. The germline V gene encodes CDR1 SNHLY and CDR2 FYNNEI. V lost 11 bases and J lost 5; bases outside the gene matches: 11.